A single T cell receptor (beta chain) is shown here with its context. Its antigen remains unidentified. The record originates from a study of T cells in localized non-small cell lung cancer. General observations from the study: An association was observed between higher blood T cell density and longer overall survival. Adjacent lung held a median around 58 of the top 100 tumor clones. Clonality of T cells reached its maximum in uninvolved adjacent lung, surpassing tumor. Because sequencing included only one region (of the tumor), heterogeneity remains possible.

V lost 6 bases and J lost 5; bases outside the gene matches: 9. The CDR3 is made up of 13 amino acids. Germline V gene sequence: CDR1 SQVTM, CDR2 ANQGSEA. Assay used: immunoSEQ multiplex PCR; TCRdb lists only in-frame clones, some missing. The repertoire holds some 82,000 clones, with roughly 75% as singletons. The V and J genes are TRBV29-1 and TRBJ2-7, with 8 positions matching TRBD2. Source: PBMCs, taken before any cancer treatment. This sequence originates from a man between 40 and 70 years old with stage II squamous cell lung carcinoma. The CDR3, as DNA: TGCAGCGTCTCCAGCGGGAGTGTCAACGAGCAGTACTTC. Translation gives CSVSSGSVNEQYF.